A single TCR beta chain is shown here with its context. Its matching antigen is unknown. This entry comes from a study of blood T cells in healthy people across ages. Each sample yielded at least 6 million isolated PBMCs. Study-wide results and limits: Donors of long life had a larger count of naive CD4+ cells and greater diversity than aged donors.

Primers used in a second PCR of about 7 to 12 cycles were a sample-barcoded 5' primer and a J-beta primer mix. TCRdb reprocessed the 5' RACE reads with MiXCR, giving one entry per CDR3 protein. This sample has 650,000 to 1,000,000 distinct CDR3 sequences, with around 34% found just once. Germline-derived CDR1 and CDR2 are DFQATT and SNEGSKA (reference sequence). V lost 1 base to trimming and J lost 3 bases, with 21 bases between them. There are 18 residues in the CDR3. Source material: blood. The chain couples TRBV20-1 to TRBJ1-4, with D possibly TRBD1 on 5 matching bases. The source of this sequence is a man aged 18 to 29 in good health. The CDR3 here is CSARVRETNGGPNEKLFF. CDR3 in DNA: TGCAGTGCTAGAGTCAGGGAGACGAATGGCGGGCCTAATGAAAAACTGTTTTTT.